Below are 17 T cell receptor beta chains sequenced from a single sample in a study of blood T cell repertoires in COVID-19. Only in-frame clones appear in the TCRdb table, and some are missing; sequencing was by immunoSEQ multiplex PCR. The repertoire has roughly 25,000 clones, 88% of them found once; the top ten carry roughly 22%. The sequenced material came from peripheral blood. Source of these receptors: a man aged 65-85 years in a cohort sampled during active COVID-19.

The CDR3 DNA is TGCGCCAGCAGAACGACAGAAAAAGAAGCCAAAAACATTCAGTACTTC. It codes for CASRTTEKEAKNIQYF. This chain connects TRBV5-1 to TRBJ2-4, with D tentatively TRBD1 (5 bases). Trimming left V 5 bases short and J 0 bases short, with 15 bases between. The CDR3 contains 16 residues. The V gene's germline CDR1 is SGHRS and CDR2 YFSETQ.

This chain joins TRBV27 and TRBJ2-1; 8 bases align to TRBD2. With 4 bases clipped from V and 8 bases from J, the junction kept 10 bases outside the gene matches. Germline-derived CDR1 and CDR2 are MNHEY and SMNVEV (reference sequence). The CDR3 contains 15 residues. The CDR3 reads CASSSLSGGRDEQFF. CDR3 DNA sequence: TGTGCCAGCAGTTCCCTGTCGGGAGGGCGGGATGAGCAGTTCTTC.

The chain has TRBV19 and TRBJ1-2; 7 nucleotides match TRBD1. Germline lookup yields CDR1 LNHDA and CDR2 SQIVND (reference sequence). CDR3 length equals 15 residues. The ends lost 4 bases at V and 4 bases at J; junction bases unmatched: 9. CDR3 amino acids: CASSRNRQGGYGYTF. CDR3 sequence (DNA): TGTGCCAGTAGTAGGAACCGACAGGGAGGCTATGGCTACACCTTC.

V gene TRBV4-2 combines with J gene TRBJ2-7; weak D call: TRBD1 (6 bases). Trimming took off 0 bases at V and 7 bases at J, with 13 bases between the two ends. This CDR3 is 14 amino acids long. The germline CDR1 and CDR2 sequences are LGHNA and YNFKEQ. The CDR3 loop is CASSQEGGAREQYF. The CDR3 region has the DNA TGTGCCAGCAGCCAAGAAGGGGGAGCGAGAGAGCAGTACTTC.

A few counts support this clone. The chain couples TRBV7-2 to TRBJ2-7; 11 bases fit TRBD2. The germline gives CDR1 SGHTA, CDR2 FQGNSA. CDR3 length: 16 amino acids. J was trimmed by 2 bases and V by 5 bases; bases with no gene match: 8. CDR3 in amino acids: CASSQRLAGSPYEQYF. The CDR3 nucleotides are TGTGCCAGCAGCCAAAGACTAGCGGGAAGCCCCTACGAGCAGTACTTC.

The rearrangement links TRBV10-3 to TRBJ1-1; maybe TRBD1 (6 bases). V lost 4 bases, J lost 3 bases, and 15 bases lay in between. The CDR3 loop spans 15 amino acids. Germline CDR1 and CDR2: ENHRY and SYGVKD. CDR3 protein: CAISGQDIRDTEAFF. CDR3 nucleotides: TGTGCCATCAGTGGACAGGACATACGCGACACTGAAGCTTTCTTT.

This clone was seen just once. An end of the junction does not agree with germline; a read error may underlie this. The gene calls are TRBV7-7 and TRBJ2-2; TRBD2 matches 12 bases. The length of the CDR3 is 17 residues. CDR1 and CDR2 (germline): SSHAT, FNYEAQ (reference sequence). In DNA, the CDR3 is TGTGCTAGCAGCGAGACTAGCGGGAGCTTGCTTGCCGGGGAGCTGTTTTTT. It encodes CASSETSGSLLAGELFF.

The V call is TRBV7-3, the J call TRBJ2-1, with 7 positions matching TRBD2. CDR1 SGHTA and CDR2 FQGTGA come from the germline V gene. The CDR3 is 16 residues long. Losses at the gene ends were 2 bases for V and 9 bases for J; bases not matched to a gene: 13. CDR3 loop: CASSLYASGRNGEQFF. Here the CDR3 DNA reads TGTGCCAGCAGCTTATACGCTAGCGGTAGGAACGGTGAGCAGTTCTTC.

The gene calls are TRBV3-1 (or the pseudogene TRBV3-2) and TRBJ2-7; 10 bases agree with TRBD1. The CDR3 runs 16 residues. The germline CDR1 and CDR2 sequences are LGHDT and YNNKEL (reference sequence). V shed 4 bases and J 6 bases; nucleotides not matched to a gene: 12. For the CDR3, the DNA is TGTGCCAGCAGCCGTGTGACAGGGACAGGGGCATCCGAGCAGTACTTC. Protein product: CASSRVTGTGASEQYF.

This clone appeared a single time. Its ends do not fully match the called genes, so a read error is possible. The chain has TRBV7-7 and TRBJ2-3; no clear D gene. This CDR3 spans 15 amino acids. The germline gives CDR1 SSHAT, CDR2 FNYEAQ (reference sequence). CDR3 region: CASSLGSTFTDTQYF. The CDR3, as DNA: TGTGCTAGCAGCTTAGGTTCGACATTCACAGATACGCAGTATTTT.

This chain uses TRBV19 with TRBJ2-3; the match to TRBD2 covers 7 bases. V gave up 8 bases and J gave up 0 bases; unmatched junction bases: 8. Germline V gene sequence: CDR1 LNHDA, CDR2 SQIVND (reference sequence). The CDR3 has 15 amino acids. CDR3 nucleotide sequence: TGTGCCAGTCGGCGGAGTAGCGGGAGCACAGATACGCAGTATTTT. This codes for CASRRSSGSTDTQYF. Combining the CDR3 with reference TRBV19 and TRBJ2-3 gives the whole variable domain DGGITQSPKYLFRKEGQNVTLSCEQNLNHDAMYWYRQDPGQGLRLIYYSQIVNDFQKGDIAEGYSVSREKKESFPLTVTSAQKNPTAFYLCASRRSSGSTDTQYFGPGTRLTVL.

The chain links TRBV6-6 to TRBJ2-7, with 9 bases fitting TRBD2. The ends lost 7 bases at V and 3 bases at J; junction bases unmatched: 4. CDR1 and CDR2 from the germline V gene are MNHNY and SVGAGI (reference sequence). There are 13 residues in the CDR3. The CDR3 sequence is CASTPSGDYEQYF. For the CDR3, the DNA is TGTGCCAGCACGCCTAGCGGGGACTACGAGCAGTACTTC.

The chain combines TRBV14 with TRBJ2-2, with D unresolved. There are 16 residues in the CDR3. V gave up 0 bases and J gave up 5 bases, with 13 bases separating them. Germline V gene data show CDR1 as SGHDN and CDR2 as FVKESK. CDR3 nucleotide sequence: TGTGCCAGCAGCCAAGATCCGAGGAAACGAACCGGGGAGCTGTTTTTT. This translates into CASSQDPRKRTGELFF.

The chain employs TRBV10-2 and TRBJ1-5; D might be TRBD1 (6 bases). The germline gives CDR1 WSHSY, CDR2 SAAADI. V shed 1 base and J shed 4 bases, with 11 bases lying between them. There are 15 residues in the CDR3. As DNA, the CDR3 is TGCGCCAGCAGTGAGTGGCAGGGGATTAATCAGCCCCAGCATTTT. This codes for CASSEWQGINQPQHF.

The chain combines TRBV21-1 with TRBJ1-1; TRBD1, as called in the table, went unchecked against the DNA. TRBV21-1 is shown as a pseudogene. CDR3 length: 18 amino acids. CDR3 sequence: CASSKAYRGRFWDTEAFF. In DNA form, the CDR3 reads TGTGCCAGCAGCAAAGCTTACAGGGGGCGTTTCTGGGACACTGAAGCTTTCTTT.

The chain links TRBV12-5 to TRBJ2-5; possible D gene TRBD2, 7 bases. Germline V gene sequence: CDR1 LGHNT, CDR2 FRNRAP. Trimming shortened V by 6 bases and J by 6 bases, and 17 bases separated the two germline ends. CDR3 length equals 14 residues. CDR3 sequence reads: CASGPRGGGKTQYF. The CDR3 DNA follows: TGTGCTAGTGGCCCTAGGGGGGGTGGAAAGACCCAGTACTTC.

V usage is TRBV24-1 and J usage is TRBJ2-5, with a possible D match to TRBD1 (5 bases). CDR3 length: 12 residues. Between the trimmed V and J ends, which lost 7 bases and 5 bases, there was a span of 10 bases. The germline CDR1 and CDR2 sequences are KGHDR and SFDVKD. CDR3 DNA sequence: TGTGCCACCAGCCAGGGTTTGGAGACCCAGTACTTC. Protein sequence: CATSQGLETQYF.